This T cell receptor (beta chain) comes out of a study of blood T cell repertoires in COVID-19. At the level of the study: Sources were T cells, B-cell-depleted T cells, or PBMCs; the material itself was cDNA or gDNA.

The method was immunoSEQ multiplex PCR; TCRdb's version includes in-frame clones alone and lacks a portion of them. Counted here are 100,000 or so clones, about 90% occurring once; the ten biggest clones make up 5%. Germline V gene lookup returns CDR1 SGHRS and CDR2 YFSETQ. With V trimmed by 2 bases and J by 1 base, 6 bases remained unmatched. The CDR3 is made up of 16 amino acids. The TCR was taken from a human donor in a cohort sampled during active COVID-19. V is TRBV5-1 and J is TRBJ1-1; 9 positions agree with TRBD1. Sequenced input: peripheral blood. The CDR3 bases are TGCGCCAGCAGCTTTAAAGGGACAGGGTGGAACACTGAAGCTTTCTTT. Its protein is CASSFKGTGWNTEAFF.